This T cell receptor (beta chain) is drawn from a study of T cell responses to AZD1222 COVID-19 vaccine. Study-level points and caveats: Spike as a whole was targeted by vaccine-associated CD4 TCRs, dominant at 160-218 and 743-854. Repertoires were collected only later (after the peak T cell response had occurred). Nearly half of spike-specific TCRs reportedly target variant regions that are unmutated in the B.1.351 and B.1.1.7 variants. White British people made up most donors, females outnumbered males, and clonal diversity was possibly underestimated.

CDR1 LNHNV and CDR2 YYDKDF come from the germline V gene (reference sequence). The CDR3 is 14 amino acids. V shed 3 bases, J shed 7 bases, and the junction held 4 bases outside the gene matches. Turning to this clone: Its antigen is not identified.

The method was immunoSEQ multiplex PCR; TCRdb's version includes in-frame clones alone and lacks a portion of them. This sample yields 150,000 to 200,000 clones, of which roughly 93% are seen a single time; around 4.3% belongs to the top ten. The V and J genes are TRBV15 and TRBJ2-1; 9 nucleotides agree with TRBD1. The receptor was derived from an adult in good health. The sequencing here drew on peripheral blood, taken on day 0 of AZD1222 vaccination. The CDR3 sequence is CATSRGQGTNEQFF. The CDR3 region has the DNA TGTGCCACCAGCAGGGGACAGGGCACGAATGAGCAGTTCTTC.